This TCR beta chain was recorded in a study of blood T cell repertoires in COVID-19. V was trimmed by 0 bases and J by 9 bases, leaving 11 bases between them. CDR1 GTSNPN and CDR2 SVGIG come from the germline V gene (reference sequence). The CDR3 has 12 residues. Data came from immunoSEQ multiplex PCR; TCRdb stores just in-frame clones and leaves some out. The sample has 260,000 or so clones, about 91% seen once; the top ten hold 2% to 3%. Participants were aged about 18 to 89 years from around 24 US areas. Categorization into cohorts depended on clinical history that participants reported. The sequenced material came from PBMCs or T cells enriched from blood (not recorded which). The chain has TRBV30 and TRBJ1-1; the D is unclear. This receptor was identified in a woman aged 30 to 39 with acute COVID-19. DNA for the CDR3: TGTGCCTGGAGTGTAGTCCGGGTACAAGCTTTCTTT. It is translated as CAWSVVRVQAFF. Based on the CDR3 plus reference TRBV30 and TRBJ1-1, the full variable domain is SQTIHQWPATLVQPVGSPLSLECTVEGTSNPNLYWYRQAAGRGLQLLFYSVGIGQISSEVPQNLSASRPQDRQFILSSKKLLLSDSGFYLCAWSVVRVQAFFGQGTRLTVV.